Below are 11 T cell receptor beta chains sequenced from a single sample in a study of T cell responses to AZD1222 COVID-19 vaccine (dated by TCRdb to about 2021). The sample's time point, from its label and the paper: baseline before first vaccination. The library was generated by the immunoSEQ multiplex PCR assay. The source is immuneACCESS, and TCRdb retained only in-frame sequences with V and J called. Part of the clones is not carried over; for the studies checked, unresolved V genes explain less than half of this, and the remainder is unexplained. The sample table lists approximately 100,000 clones, around 84% of them with a count of one. About 1.4% of the sample is taken by the ten largest. The starting material was peripheral blood, obtained on day 0 of AZD1222 vaccination. These receptors originate from an adult in good health.

The genes are TRBV28 and TRBJ2-3; D uncertain. The V gene lost 2 bases and the J gene lost 5 bases, with 5 bases spanning the gap. The CDR3 has 12 amino acids. Germline values: CDR1 MDHEN, CDR2 SYDVKM. The CDR3 DNA reads TGTGCCAGCAGTTTAATGGGAGATACGCAGTATTTT. This translates into CASSLMGDTQYF.

The rearrangement joins TRBV5-5 to TRBJ1-2; D gene ambiguous. The germline V and J ends were trimmed by 0 bases and 4 bases, with 13 bases remaining between them. Per germline, CDR1 SGHKS and CDR2 YYEKEE (reference sequence). The CDR3 totals 15 residues. CDR3 sequence (DNA): TGTGCCAGCAGCTTGGTAGGGCTGAGCCCCTATGGCTACACCTTC. This codes for CASSLVGLSPYGYTF. Supplemented by reference TRBV5-5 and TRBJ1-2, the full variable domain reads DAGVTQSPTHLIKTRGQQVTLRCSPISGHKSVSWYQQVLGQGPQFIFQYYEKEERGRGNFPDRFSARQFPNYSSELNVNALLLGDSALYLCASSLVGLSPYGYTFGSGTRLTVV.

This clone was picked up a small number of times. The rearrangement uses TRBV10-3 and TRBJ2-1; perhaps D is TRBD1 or TRBD2 (6 bases each). Germline-derived CDR1 and CDR2 are ENHRY and SYGVKD. V was shortened by 3 bases and J by 7 bases, with 19 bases between the two germline ends. This CDR3 comprises 16 residues. The CDR3 loop reads CAISDPRLKGGNEQFF. For the CDR3, the DNA is TGTGCCATCAGTGACCCTCGGCTAAAGGGGGGTAATGAGCAGTTCTTC.

In this sample, this clone turned up a few times. The chain recombines TRBV7-9 with TRBJ1-1; D is perhaps TRBD1 (6 bases). Per the germline V gene, CDR1 is SEHNR and CDR2 is FQNEAQ (reference sequence). The CDR3 is made up of 13 amino acids. Between the trimmed V and J ends, which lost 6 bases and 4 bases, there was a span of 12 bases. CDR3 protein: CASSLTGSTEAFF. The CDR3 DNA reads as TGTGCCAGCAGTCTTACAGGGAGCACTGAAGCTTTCTTT.

The genes are TRBV5-6 and TRBJ1-2; 7 nucleotides match TRBD1. CDR3 length: 15 amino acids. J lost 4 bases, V lost 4 bases, and 10 bases had no gene match. Per the germline V gene, CDR1 is SGHDT and CDR2 is YYEEEE. CDR3 nucleotide sequence: TGTGCCAGCAGCCTCGGGACAGAAGTACTCTATGGCTACACCTTC. This translates into CASSLGTEVLYGYTF.

This clone appeared a single time. The chain carries TRBV28 and TRBJ2-7; no clear D. Trimming pared 7 bases from V and 0 bases from J, leaving 7 bases between. The CDR3 spans 12 residues. The germline V gene has CDR1 MDHEN and CDR2 SYDVKM. CDR3 coding DNA: TGTGCCAGCACCGCTGCCTCCTACGAGCAGTACTTC. It is translated as CASTAASYEQYF.

The chain is built from TRBV5-4 and TRBJ2-7; D is uncertain. The CDR3 contains 16 residues. CDR1 and CDR2 from the germline V gene are SGHNT and YYREEE (reference sequence). The ends were cut back, 4 bases at V and 4 bases at J, with 21 bases in the middle. The CDR3 is CASSPIDATVGYEQYF. The CDR3 DNA reads TGTGCCAGCAGCCCGATAGATGCCACGGTAGGATACGAGCAGTACTTC.

This chain connects TRBV7-7 to TRBJ2-3, with 7 bases identical to TRBD2. The CDR3 consists of 16 residues. Germline values: CDR1 SSHAT, CDR2 FNYEAQ (reference sequence). Unmatched junction bases numbered 10, after V lost 5 bases and J lost 2 bases. This CDR3 is CASSAGRGLPTDTQYF. Written as DNA, the CDR3 is TGTGCCAGCAGCGCAGGGAGGGGACTTCCCACAGATACGCAGTATTTT.

The J gene is TRBJ1-4, the V gene TRBV7-2, with D unclear. Germline V gene sequence: CDR1 SGHTA, CDR2 FQGNSA. This CDR3 is 16 amino acids long. Trimming left V 1 base short and J 0 bases short, with 9 bases between. CDR3 region: CASSLDGDATNEKLFF. CDR3 coding DNA: TGTGCCAGCAGCTTAGACGGGGATGCAACTAATGAAAAACTGTTTTTT.

This rearrangement joins TRBV19 to TRBJ1-3; D possibly corresponds to TRBD1 (5 bases). CDR1 is LNHDA and CDR2 is SQIVND in the germline V gene (reference sequence). V gave up 7 bases and J gave up 1 base, with 14 bases separating them. The CDR3 loop spans 15 amino acids. The CDR3 nucleotides are TGTGCCAGTACCTACACCGCAGGGTCTGGAAACACCATATATTTT. This gives the protein CASTYTAGSGNTIYF.

This clone has only a few counts. At the DNA level, this CDR3 is encoded by other sequences in the same sample as well. The chain couples TRBV29-1 to TRBJ2-6; 7 bases line up with TRBD1. Germline lookup yields CDR1 SQVTM and CDR2 ANQGSEA. There are 13 residues in the CDR3. V gave up 6 bases and J gave up 4 bases; unmatched junction bases: 3. The CDR3 DNA is TGCAGCGTGACAGGGACAGGGGCCAACGTCCTGACTTTC. It specifies CSVTGTGANVLTF.